The text below deals with one T cell receptor (beta chain). No antigen is known for it. Sequencing used immunoSEQ multiplex PCR; TCRdb keeps in-frame clones, though not all of them. Among hundreds of thousands of clones listed, around 80% were seen once. The sample comes from a study of shared clonotypes between healthy human individuals. About the research overall: Donor ages ranged 18 to 49 years: a couple of women, a few men. Regarding the study as a whole: The study sampled only blood, and tissue repertoires likely differ.

There are 15 residues in the CDR3. Per the germline V gene, CDR1 is LNHDA and CDR2 is SQIVND (reference sequence). After removal of 5 bases from V and 4 bases from J, the junction contained 8 bases not matched to a gene. Sequencing was carried out using PBMCs. The V call is TRBV19, the J call TRBJ1-5, with 7 bases identical to TRBD1. The source of this sequence is a woman in her thirties or forties in good health. Some clones in this sample may be carry-over from other donors' samples. For the CDR3, the DNA is TGTGCCAGTAGTCCAGACAGGGATGATAATCAGCCCCAGCATTTT. Translating gives CASSPDRDDNQPQHF.